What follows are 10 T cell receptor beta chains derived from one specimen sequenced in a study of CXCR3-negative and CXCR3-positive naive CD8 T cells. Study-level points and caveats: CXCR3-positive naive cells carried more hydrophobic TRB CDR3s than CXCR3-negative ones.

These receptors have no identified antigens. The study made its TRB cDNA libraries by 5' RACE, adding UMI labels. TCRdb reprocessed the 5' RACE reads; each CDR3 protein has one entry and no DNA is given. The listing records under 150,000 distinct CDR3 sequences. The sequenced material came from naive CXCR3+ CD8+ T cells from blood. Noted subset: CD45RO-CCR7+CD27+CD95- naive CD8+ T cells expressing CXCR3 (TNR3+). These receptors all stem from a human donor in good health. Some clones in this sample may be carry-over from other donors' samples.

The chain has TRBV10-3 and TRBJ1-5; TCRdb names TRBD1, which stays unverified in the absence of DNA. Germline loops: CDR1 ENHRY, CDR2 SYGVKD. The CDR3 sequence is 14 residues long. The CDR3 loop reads CAISETGTNQPQHF.

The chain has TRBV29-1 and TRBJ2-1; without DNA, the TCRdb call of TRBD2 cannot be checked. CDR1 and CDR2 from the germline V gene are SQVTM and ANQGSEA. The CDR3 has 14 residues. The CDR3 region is CSLQASGPYNEQFF.

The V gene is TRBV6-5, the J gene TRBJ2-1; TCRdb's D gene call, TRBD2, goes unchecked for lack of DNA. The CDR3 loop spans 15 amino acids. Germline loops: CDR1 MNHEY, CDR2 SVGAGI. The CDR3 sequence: CASRSLAGGLNEQFF.

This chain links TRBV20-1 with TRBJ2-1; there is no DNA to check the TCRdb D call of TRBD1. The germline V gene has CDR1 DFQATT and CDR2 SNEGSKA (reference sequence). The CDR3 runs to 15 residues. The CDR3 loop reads CSASRGAEAYNEQFF.

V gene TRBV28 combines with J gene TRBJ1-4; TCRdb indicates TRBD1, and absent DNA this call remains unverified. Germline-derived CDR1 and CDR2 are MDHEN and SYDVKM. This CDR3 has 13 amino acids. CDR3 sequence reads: CASSPPGQGKLFF.

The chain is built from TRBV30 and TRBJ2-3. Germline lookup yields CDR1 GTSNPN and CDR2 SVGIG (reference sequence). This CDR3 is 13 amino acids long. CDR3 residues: CAWSTGYTDTQYF. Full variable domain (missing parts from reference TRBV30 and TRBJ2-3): SQTIHQWPATLVQPVGSPLSLECTVEGTSNPNLYWYRQAAGRGLQLLFYSVGIGQISSEVPQNLSASRPQDRQFILSSKKLLLSDSGFYLCAWSTGYTDTQYFGPGTRLTVL.

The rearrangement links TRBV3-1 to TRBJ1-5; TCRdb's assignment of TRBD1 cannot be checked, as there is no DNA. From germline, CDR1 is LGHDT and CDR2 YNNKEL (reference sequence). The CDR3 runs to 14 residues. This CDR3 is CASSQTGPTQPQHF.

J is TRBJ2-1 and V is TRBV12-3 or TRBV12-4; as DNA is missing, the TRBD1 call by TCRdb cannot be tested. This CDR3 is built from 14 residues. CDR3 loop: CASSLTAQGNEQFF.

The CDR3 spells CASSQYYREGLSTDTQYF. The V gene is TRBV23-1, the J gene TRBJ2-3; as DNA is missing, the TRBD2 call by TCRdb cannot be tested. TRBV23-1 is sorted into the ORF group, with uncertain function. This CDR3 has 18 residues.

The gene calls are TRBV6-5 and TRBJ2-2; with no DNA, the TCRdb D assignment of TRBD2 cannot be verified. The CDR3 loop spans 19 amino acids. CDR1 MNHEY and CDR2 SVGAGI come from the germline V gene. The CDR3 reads CASRKSGTSFLPNTGELFF.